This T cell receptor (beta chain) was sequenced in a study of blood T cell repertoires in COVID-19. About the study: The origin of the acute and convalescent COVID-19 samples was the United States, Italy and Spain.

In the original analysis: Scientists estimated how many nucleated cells there were by amplifying reference gene primers. Profiling relied on immunoSEQ multiplex PCR, and the TCRdb table lists in-frame clones only, not all of them. V and J calls and clone size are copied from that table; D and trimming were computed from the DNA. The sample lists about 190,000 clones, around 90% occurring once. Germline V gives CDR1 SGHTA, CDR2 FQGNSA. The V and J ends lost 6 bases and 2 bases respectively, with 18 bases between them. This CDR3 region has 16 residues. The sample taken for sequencing was peripheral blood. This sequence originates from a man in his forties with acute or convalescent COVID-19. V is TRBV7-2 and J is TRBJ2-3, with D perhaps matching TRBD2 (7 bases). The CDR3 loop is CASSFQIGGVTDTQYF. CDR3 nucleotides: TGTGCCAGCAGTTTTCAGATAGGGGGGGTCACAGATACGCAGTATTTT.